The next 6 T cell receptor beta chains were all read from a single sample in a study of blood T cell repertoires in COVID-19 (dated by TCRdb to the early 2020s). To prepare the library, the immunoSEQ multiplex PCR assay was applied. TCRdb carries this immuneACCESS record with in-frame sequences only. Its versions omit some clonotypes, under half of them owing to an unresolved V gene in the studies checked, with the rest unexplained. This sample lists under 100,000 clones; roughly nine tenths were detected once. The ten largest make up more than 4.5% of the sample. The sequenced sample consisted of peripheral blood. Receptor source: a man aged 55 to 70 with COVID-19, enrolled during active disease.

The J gene is TRBJ2-7, the V gene TRBV9; 8 nucleotides match TRBD2. Unmatched junction bases numbered 7, after V lost 0 bases and J lost 2 bases. Germline V gene lookup returns CDR1 SGDLS and CDR2 YYNGEE. The CDR3 contains 16 residues. The CDR3 loop is CASSVGGSGGAYEQYF. The CDR3, as DNA: TGTGCCAGCAGCGTAGGGGGCAGCGGGGGTGCCTACGAGCAGTACTTC.

V is TRBV28 and J is TRBJ2-2; TRBD2 is a possible D gene (6 bases). CDR3 length: 15 residues. The V gene's germline CDR1 is MDHEN and CDR2 SYDVKM. The ends were cut back, 3 bases at V and 4 bases at J, with 12 bases in the middle. Here the CDR3 DNA reads TGTGCCAGCAGTTTTCCTAGCGTTGGCACCGGGGAGCTGTTTTTT. It encodes CASSFPSVGTGELFF.

The chain has TRBV21-1 and TRBJ1-6. TRBV21-1 is a listed pseudogene. The CDR3 is 16 amino acids. CDR3 amino acids: CASSNLWREDNSPLHF. CDR3 nucleotides: TGTGCCAGTAGCAACCTATGGAGGGAAGATAATTCACCCCTCCACTTT.

The rearrangement uses TRBV6-1 and TRBJ1-1; weak D call: TRBD1 (6 bases). The germline V and J ends were trimmed by 2 bases and 5 bases, with 12 bases remaining between them. The CDR3 consists of 14 residues. Germline loops: CDR1 MNHNS, CDR2 SASEGT. The CDR3 bases are TGTGCCAGCAGTGAAACCAGGGGTAGGACTGAAGCTTTCTTT. This sequence encodes CASSETRGRTEAFF.

The chain employs TRBV4-1 and TRBJ2-7, with TRBD1 as a possible D gene (6 bases). The CDR3 has 15 amino acids. V lost 1 base and J lost 3, with 13 bases in between. Germline V lookup: CDR1 MGHRA, CDR2 YSYEKL. CDR3 sequence: CASSQVSGVVYEQYF. CDR3 bases: TGCGCCAGCAGCCAAGTGTCAGGGGTGGTCTACGAGCAGTACTTC.

The rearrangement joins TRBV7-8 to TRBJ1-4; tentatively, D is TRBD1 (6 bases). Trimming removed 5 bases from V and 8 bases from J, with 9 bases in between. Germline lookup yields CDR1 SGHVS and CDR2 FQNEAQ. The CDR3 is made up of 12 amino acids. The CDR3 region has the DNA TGTGCCAGCAGCCGAGGACAGGAAAAACTGTTTTTT. Translating gives CASSRGQEKLFF. Looking up the rest from reference TRBV7-8 and TRBJ1-4 gives the full variable domain: GAGVSQSPRYKVAKRGQDVALRCDPISGHVSLFWYQQALGQGPEFLTYFQNEAQLDKSGLPSDRFFAERPEGSVSTLKIQRTQQEDSAVYLCASSRGQEKLFFGSGTQLSVL.